This TCR beta chain originates from a study of molecular identifiers for immune sequencing clone quantification. Previously described methods with listed TCR primers produced the bulk TCR libraries. TCRdb analysed the PCR reads with MiXCR anew, one entry per CDR3 protein. The sample yields about 500,000 distinct CDR3 sequences, over 20% seen once. CDR3 length: 13 residues. V was cut by 3 bases and J by 1 base, with 6 bases left in between. The table lists this clonotype with a few counts. Sequencing input: naive CD8+ T cells from blood, with Jurkat cell RNA spiked in. Described subset: FACS-sorted CD8+CD4-CCR7+CD45RA+ naive T cells. This chain uses TRBV12-3 or TRBV12-4 with TRBJ1-2; no clear D gene. The TCR was taken from a human donor in good health. Some libraries in this study had Jurkat cell RNA spiked in. Here the CDR3 DNA reads TGTGCCAGCAGTTTCGGCCTTAACTATGGCTACACCTTC. This gives the protein CASSFGLNYGYTF.